These 3 T cell receptor beta chains came from one sample sequenced in a study of cytomegalovirus exposure and HLA in healthy donors. PCR employed 60 Vbeta and 13 Jbeta primers. Libraries were prepared by immunoSEQ multiplex PCR; TCRdb keeps only in-frame clonotypes and omits some of them. The table shows about 190,000 clones, with almost 85% occurring only once. Sequencing was done on a sample of PBMCs. These TCRs come from a boy between 10 and 17 years old in good health and CMV-seronegative.

V is TRBV7-9 and J is TRBJ2-7; 7 bases are a match to TRBD2. The junction had 6 bases not matched to a gene; V was cut back by 4 bases and J by 6 bases. Germline-derived CDR1 and CDR2 are SEHNR and FQNEAQ (reference sequence). There are 13 residues in the CDR3. The CDR3 bases are TGTGCCAGCAGCTCCCCTGGGAGGGGCGAGCAGTACTTC. This encodes CASSSPGRGEQYF.

The chain links TRBV11-2 to TRBJ1-3; no reliable D call. Trimming removed 1 base from V and 2 bases from J, with 6 bases in between. The CDR3 runs to 14 residues. Germline CDR1 and CDR2: SGHAT and FQNNGV. CDR3 amino acids: CASSLVGPGNTIYF. DNA of the CDR3: TGTGCCAGCAGCTTAGTTGGGCCTGGAAACACCATATATTTT.

CDR3 loop: CASMFRRGSTGELFF. CDR3 nucleotides: TGTGCCAGTATGTTTCGGCGGGGGAGCACCGGGGAGCTGTTTTTT. The rearrangement links TRBV19 to TRBJ2-2; 7 bases are a match to TRBD2. CDR1 and CDR2 from the germline V gene are LNHDA and SQIVND (reference sequence). V gave up 7 bases and J gave up 4 bases; unmatched junction bases: 9. This CDR3 comprises 15 residues.